Here is one TCR beta chain with its context. Which antigen it targets is not known. Per-nucleotide qualities are absent, and no much larger clonotype sits a single base away. The data belong to a study of blood T cell repertoires in COVID-19 (TCRdb year 2020). For context, the study as a whole: Collaborator samples came from the United States, Italy and Spain and covered acute and convalescent phases of COVID-19. A freely available public database, intended as a resource for researchers studying the immune response to SARS-CoV-2, is where the repertoires were released. Where available, HLA class I and class II types were taken from metadata supplied by the sample provider and were not determined by assay-based typing. The prospective study material was composed of cDNA or gDNA derived from T cells, B-cell-depleted T cells, or PBMCs. Samples were obtained from the ongoing ImmuneRACE study (first 160 participants) and from 950 to 1,500 subjects provided by 6 global collaborators. The dataset comprised deeply sampled blood TCRbeta repertoires from subjects exposed to, actively infected with, or recovered from COVID-19. Sample metadata almost always included a de-identified subject ID, COVID-19 status, age in years and sex.

According to the germline V gene, CDR1 reads SNHLY and CDR2 reads FYNNEI. V drops 8 bases and J drops 0 bases, leaving 17 bases in between. Inclusive of the bounding cysteine and phenylalanine, the CDR3 is 16 residues long. Kept here is only the CDR3 DNA, which spans 48 bases and is read in frame from base 1. Whole blood was collected in K2EDTA tubes by collaborating institutions according to the institutions' own protocols. Collaborator samples were shipped for TCRbeta analysis as frozen whole blood, isolated PBMCs, or DNA extracted from either sample type. The study at large found these results: How much clinical and demographic metadata was included differed by source and by participant, and the metadata was provided uncurated.

The immunoSEQ Assay, a bias-controlled multiplex PCR, was used to amplify TCRbeta CDR3 regions from genomic DNA. The paper's processing steps were these. The number of nucleated cells in each sample was estimated from the amplification of reference gene primers within the assay. To quantify the absolute abundance of each unique TCRbeta CDR3 rearrangement, sequence reads were collapsed and filtered. Productive Simpson clonality was computed per sample as the square root of Simpson's diversity index over productive rearrangements. TCRdb's version of the immuneACCESS table is confined to in-frame rearrangements and falls short of the full clone set. An unresolved V gene accounts for under half of the shortfall where checked; the remainder is of unknown origin. V and J calls plus clone size are reproduced from that table; the DNA served to infer D and trimming. The sample table shows approximately 170,000 clones, and 83% are seen once. The ten most abundant clones make up over 2% of the sample.

This receptor was obtained from a woman aged 80 or over with acute or convalescent COVID-19. The V gene is TRBV2 and the J gene is TRBJ2-1; TRBD2 is a possible D gene, resting on 6 matching bases. The source material was peripheral blood. The CDR3 protein: CASSLGRDSSYNEQFF. The DNA sequence is given as TGTGCCAGCTCCCTGGGGCGGGATAGCTCCTACAATGAGCAGTTCTTC.